Listed here is a single TCR beta chain. Its antigen is still unknown. Base quality data are lacking; no much larger clone is found one base away. From the cysteine up to the phenylalanine, the CDR3 has a length of 14 residues. The sequence is cut down to CDR3 DNA, 42 bases in frame from base 1. Trimming at the junction amounts to 3 bases on V and 1 base on J, and the germline ends lie 7 bases apart. CDR1 and CDR2 are drawn from the germline V gene: SGDLS, YYNGEE. This record comes from a study of human T cells and chemical hapten exposure (TCRdb year 2021). Regarding the complete study: For sensitization, 2% DPC in acetone was applied to a 2 cm by 2 cm area of upper inner arm skin. Most of the patients in the cohort were female, and the cohort covered alopecia areata with under or over 50% scalp involvement, alopecia totalis and alopecia universalis. Throughout the study period of about 25 weeks, patients also received therapeutic DPC doses to the scalp every week. Patch testing was done on the upper back using Finn chambers containing 0.01% DPC, and results were scored after 6 days according to International Contact Dermatitis Research Group standards. Blood was sampled from patients pre-sensitization (week 0) and at 2, 6 and about 24 weeks after DPC sensitization. Peripheral blood TCR repertoire changes were tracked in vivo in alopecia patients during primary and secondary sensitization to the hapten diphenylcyclopropenone (DPC). For TCR sequencing, blood came from over 25 alopecia patients at anywhere from one to four time points (pre-sensitization, 2, 6 and 24 weeks). Libraries were combined into a pool for sequencing, and differences in TCR yield between samples came mainly from small differences in library volumes within the pool.

The paper's findings and limits, for the study overall: Because all patients had alopecia, a presumed autoimmune disease, the immune response of the patients might differ from that of healthy individuals. DPC sensitization did not change the number of TCRs with a frequency above 1 in 1000, and there was no evidence of changes in global repertoire structure. Patch test score was positively correlated with the number of PT1 expanded TCRs, with significance at thresholds 8, 16 and 32 but not at 4. After repeated subsampling, changes were observed in the strength of the expansion versus patch-test correlation and in the threshold at which the correlation became significant. Compared with pre-sensitization or healthy control sets, expanded TCRs formed significantly more large CDR3 similarity clusters, which is consistent with antigen-driven responses.

In the paper's terms, the time point label means: patch test 1, 2 weeks after DPC sensitization. Per the publication, the treatment or condition label means: therapeutic diphenylcyclopropenone sensitization with weekly scalp DPC. Blood at each patch-test visit was drawn before the patch test was applied. To be eligible, patients had to be aged 18 to 70, diagnosed with alopecia and judged suitable for DPC therapy, while pregnant patients were excluded. Unfractionated whole blood was collected in Tempus Blood RNA tubes, and total RNA was extracted from that blood. Library method: RACE. The reads were generated on a NextSeq 500. During library preparation, unique molecular identifiers were attached to individual cDNA molecules so that TCRs could be counted quantitatively and reproducibly. From each blood RNA sample, both TCR alpha and TCR beta chains were sequenced. In the paper's pipeline: The median number of TCRs per sample was 95,638, ranging from about 23,224 to 750,000. The Decombinator software suite was used to annotate V, J and CDR3 in the TCR reads. For PS versus PT1 abundance plots, all samples were subsampled to the same number of TCRs (28,000). Expanded TCRs were defined as absent before sensitization and observed at least eight times at the 2-week time point. In TCRdb, the public reads were trimmed at Q25 with fastp and aligned with MiXCR, with productive beta chains retained. Entries that share a CDR3 protein sequence are merged under the most common genes and DNA. What appears here as the V and J calls and clone size reflects TCRdb's work, not the paper's. In all, the sample holds some 94,000 distinct CDR3 sequences, and approximately 13% of those were seen once. The top ten clones comprise less than 2.5% of the sample.

The chain employs TRBV9 and TRBJ2-2; tentative D gene TRBD2, with 5 bases matching. This TCR was sampled from a middle-aged woman with alopecia areata. Some clones in this sample may be carry-over from other donors' samples. The sequenced sample was whole blood, obtained in connection with sensitization to the hapten diphenylcyclopropenone (DPC). The CDR3 corresponds to CASSGGVNTGELFF. Read as DNA, the sequence is TGTGCCAGCAGCGGGGGAGTGAACACCGGGGAGCTGTTTTTT.